The 15 T cell receptor beta chains below all came from one sample that was sequenced in a study of T cells in localized non-small cell lung cancer. Repertoires were generated with immunoSEQ multiplex PCR, while TCRdb's copy carries only in-frame clones and drops some. Of over 20,000 clones listed, approximately 86% are singletons. Sample: peripheral blood, taken before any cancer treatment. These receptors originate from a female donor of 60 years or more with stage I lung adenocarcinoma.

The chain combines TRBV7-9 with TRBJ1-4; D may be TRBD1 (6 bases). V gave up 2 bases and J gave up 4 bases, with 8 bases separating them. CDR3 size: 14 residues. Germline V CDR1 and CDR2: SEHNR, FQNEAQ (reference sequence). This chain's CDR3 is CASSLKGGNEKLFF. For the CDR3, the DNA is TGTGCCAGCAGCTTAAAAGGGGGTAATGAAAAACTGTTTTTT.

The sample holds one count of this clone. The chain employs TRBV11-1 and TRBJ1-2, with 8 nucleotides matching TRBD1. CDR1 SGHAT and CDR2 FQDESV come from the germline V gene (reference sequence). With V trimmed by 4 bases and J by 0 bases, 7 bases remained unmatched. The CDR3 runs 16 residues. CDR3 DNA sequence: TGTGCCAGCAGCTCTACCGGGACAGGCGCTAACTATGGCTACACCTTC. Translating gives CASSSTGTGANYGYTF.

This clone has more than one count but fewer than ten. The V and J genes are TRBV9 and TRBJ1-3, with no clear D. V lost 0 bases and J lost 3, with 7 bases in between. CDR3 length equals 14 residues. From germline, CDR1 is SGDLS and CDR2 YYNGEE. The DNA for the CDR3 is TGTGCCAGCAGCGTAGAAGGGTTTGGAAACACCATATATTTT. This translates into CASSVEGFGNTIYF.

V and J are TRBV10-3 and TRBJ2-1, with 9 positions matching TRBD1. There are 17 residues in the CDR3. V lost 6 bases and J lost 9; bases outside the gene matches: 18. Germline lookup yields CDR1 ENHRY and CDR2 SYGVKD. The CDR3 spells CAIRGQGRESQDGEQFF. CDR3 DNA: TGTGCCATCAGAGGACAGGGGCGCGAGTCCCAAGACGGTGAGCAGTTCTTC.

V is TRBV7-8 and J is TRBJ1-1, with D perhaps TRBD1 (6 bases). The V and J ends lost 7 bases and 1 base respectively, with 10 bases between them. CDR1 and CDR2 from the germline V gene are SGHVS and FQNEAQ. The CDR3 has 13 amino acids. CDR3 residues: CASKRGRNTEAFF. CDR3 DNA: TGTGCCAGCAAGAGGGGGAGGAACACTGAAGCTTTCTTT. The full variable domain, in which reference TRBV7-8 and TRBJ1-1 provide the parts outside the CDR3, is GAGVSQSPRYKVAKRGQDVALRCDPISGHVSLFWYQQALGQGPEFLTYFQNEAQLDKSGLPSDRFFAERPEGSVSTLKIQRTQQEDSAVYLCASKRGRNTEAFFGQGTRLTVV.

The chain has TRBV5-6 and TRBJ1-2; D uncertain. The CDR3 runs 14 residues. Germline lookup yields CDR1 SGHDT and CDR2 YYEEEE. V was trimmed by 6 bases and J by 8 bases, leaving 20 bases between them. The CDR3 loop reads CASNPSGVHFGYTF. The CDR3 DNA sequence: TGTGCCAGCAACCCTTCCGGGGTGCATTTCGGCTACACCTTC.

The chain carries TRBV6-5 and TRBJ1-1; D gene unclear. V shed 8 bases and J shed 9 bases, with 13 bases lying between them. Germline V lookup: CDR1 MNHEY, CDR2 SVGAGI. The CDR3 totals 11 residues. In DNA, the CDR3 is TGTGCCAGCTCCGATGGAGGGAAAGCTTTCTTT. Its translation: CASSDGGKAFF.

The rearrangement uses TRBV6-1 and TRBJ1-4, with D hard to call. The CDR3 length is 16 residues. From germline, CDR1 is MNHNS and CDR2 SASEGT. Trimming removed 2 bases at V and 0 bases at J, with 10 bases between. As DNA, the CDR3 is TGTGCCAGCAGTGAATACTGGCCGGCAACTAATGAAAAACTGTTTTTT. Amino acid sequence: CASSEYWPATNEKLFF.

This chain links TRBV19 with TRBJ1-2; no clear D gene. The CDR3 sequence is 15 residues long. Trimming took 1 base from V and 5 from J, leaving 14 bases between them. CDR1 and CDR2 from the germline V gene are LNHDA and SQIVND (reference sequence). Here the CDR3 reads CASSIAPGSGYGYTF. The CDR3 bases are TGTGCCAGTAGTATAGCCCCGGGGAGCGGATATGGCTACACCTTC.

V usage is TRBV5-4 and J usage is TRBJ2-2, with 15 bases identical to TRBD2. Germline assignment: CDR1 SGHNT and CDR2 YYREEE (reference sequence). V lost 4 bases to trimming and J lost 5 bases; unmatched junction nucleotides: 9. The CDR3 length is 18 residues. In nucleotides, the CDR3 is TGTGCCAGCAGCCAGGGACTAGCGGGAGGTGCGGGTACCGGGGAGCTGTTTTTT. As protein: CASSQGLAGGAGTGELFF.

CDR3 in DNA: TGTGCCAGCAGCGTGGGACTAGCAACAGATACGCAGTATTTT. Amino acid sequence: CASSVGLATDTQYF. The chain couples TRBV2 to TRBJ2-3, with TRBD2 identical over 9 bases. CDR1 SNHLY and CDR2 FYNNEI come from the germline V gene. The CDR3 spans 14 residues. With V trimmed by 6 bases and J by 3 bases, 4 bases remained unmatched.

The chain has TRBV7-9 and TRBJ1-1; D may be TRBD1 (5 bases). Per the germline V gene, CDR1 is SEHNR and CDR2 is FQNEAQ (reference sequence). The CDR3 extends over 12 amino acids. V was pared by 4 bases and J by 7 bases, with 10 bases between. In DNA, the CDR3 is TGTGCCAGCAGCTACCCCGACAGTGAAGCTTTCTTT. Amino acid sequence: CASSYPDSEAFF.

This clone occurred once. The chain employs TRBV6-1 and TRBJ1-1; TRBD1 agrees at 7 bases. Germline V gene lookup returns CDR1 MNHNS and CDR2 SASEGT. The CDR3 is 14 residues long. The V and J ends lost 5 bases and 1 base, in that order; junction bases with no gene match: 4. CDR3 DNA sequence: TGTGCCAGCAGTTTCGCAGGGGGGAACACTGAAGCTTTCTTT. The encoded protein is CASSFAGGNTEAFF.

The V and J genes are TRBV18 and TRBJ1-2; D perhaps matches TRBD1 (5 bases). CDR3 length equals 15 residues. CDR1 and CDR2 from the germline V gene are KGHSH and LQKENI. The ends were cut back, 2 bases at V and 2 bases at J, with 12 bases in the middle. The CDR3 is CASSPTRGENYGYTF. The CDR3 bases are TGTGCCAGCTCACCAACTCGGGGGGAGAACTATGGCTACACCTTC.

This chain uses TRBV6-1 with TRBJ2-7, with D perhaps assigned TRBD1 or TRBD2 (5 bases each). Looked up from germline, CDR1 is MNHNS and CDR2 is SASEGT. The V and J ends lost 6 bases and 6 bases respectively, with 12 bases between them. CDR3 size: 12 residues. In nucleotides, the CDR3 is TGTGCCAGCAGCGGGACGGCTCGCGAGCAGTACTTC. Residues: CASSGTAREQYF.